Listed here are 29 T cell receptor beta chains from one sample, sequenced in a study of beta chain features in type 1 diabetes. The investigators reverse transcribed all of the isolated RNA, so they sequenced expressed TCRB transcripts. Here immunoSEQ multiplex PCR was the method, and the copy in TCRdb shows in-frame clones only, minus some. This sample has about 340,000 clones, with roughly 8% found just once. The sample taken for sequencing was central memory CD4+ T cells from blood. The receptor source for this set is a woman aged 18-29 years in good health.

This clone occurred a few times. Other DNA sequences in the same sample also yield this CDR3. V usage is TRBV5-1 and J usage is TRBJ2-7; the match to TRBD1 covers 8 bases. Germline V gene data show CDR1 as SGHRS and CDR2 as YFSETQ. The CDR3 totals 15 residues. V trimming: 0 bases; J trimming: 1 base; junction bases outside the gene matches: 3. The CDR3 here is CASSLVGTGSYEQYF. The CDR3 DNA is TGCGCCAGCAGCTTGGTCGGGACAGGATCCTACGAGCAGTACTTC. Complete variable domain (other parts from reference TRBV5-1 and TRBJ2-7): KAGVTQTPRYLIKTRGQQVTLSCSPISGHRSVSWYQQTPGQGLQFLFEYFSETQRNKGNFPGRFSGRQFSNSRSEMNVSTLELGDSALYLCASSLVGTGSYEQYFGPGTRLTVT.

The chain couples TRBV7-8 to TRBJ2-7; D is unresolved. CDR3 length: 14 residues. V was trimmed by 3 bases and J by 4 bases, leaving 13 bases between them. The V gene's germline CDR1 is SGHVS and CDR2 FQNEAQ. The CDR3 coding sequence is TGTGCCAGCAGCTTCCGACGGACCCAGTACGAGCAGTACTTC. Translated: CASSFRRTQYEQYF.

This clone has only a few counts. The chain couples TRBV5-1 to TRBJ2-5; D call uncertain. The CDR3 loop spans 15 amino acids. Germline loops: CDR1 SGHRS, CDR2 YFSETQ. Trimming removed 0 bases from V and 2 bases from J, with 11 bases in between. CDR3 in amino acids: CASSLVPGPQETQYF. DNA for the CDR3: TGCGCCAGCAGCTTGGTACCCGGGCCGCAAGAGACCCAGTACTTC.

The rearrangement joins TRBV11-1 to TRBJ2-1, with 8 bases matching TRBD2. CDR1 and CDR2 (germline): SGHAT, FQDESV (reference sequence). Losses at the gene ends were 3 bases for V and 8 bases for J; bases not matched to a gene: 3. The CDR3 covers 13 residues. CDR3 in amino acids: CASSFSGIYEQFF. Here the CDR3 DNA reads TGTGCCAGCAGCTTTAGCGGGATTTATGAGCAGTTCTTC.

This clone was seen more than once but under ten times. The chain links TRBV18 to TRBJ1-5; no firm D call. Trimming removed 2 bases from V and 5 bases from J, with 7 bases in between. This CDR3 comprises 13 residues. Looked up from germline, CDR1 is KGHSH and CDR2 is LQKENI. The CDR3 bases are TGTGCCAGCTCACCATCAGTGGATCAGCCCCAGCATTTT. Its protein product is CASSPSVDQPQHF.

This clone was counted between two and nine times. The V call is TRBV6-5, the J call TRBJ1-4; D is unresolved. The CDR3 is 14 residues long. Per germline, CDR1 MNHEY and CDR2 SVGAGI. The germline V and J ends were trimmed by 6 bases and 7 bases, with 15 bases remaining between them. CDR3 coding DNA: TGTGCCAGCAGCCGTTCCCAGGCCCTTGAAAAACTGTTTTTT. This encodes CASSRSQALEKLFF.

This clone has only a few counts. The chain joins TRBV7-2 to TRBJ2-6; D unclear. With 1 base removed from V and 0 bases from J, the gap between germline ends came to 4 bases. Germline V lookup: CDR1 SGHTA, CDR2 FQGNSA. The CDR3 loop spans 15 amino acids. The CDR3 DNA is TGTGCCAGCAGCTTAGTAGGCTCTGGGGCCAACGTCCTGACTTTC. This encodes CASSLVGSGANVLTF.

The rearrangement joins TRBV7-6 to TRBJ1-1; D is undetermined. Germline V gives CDR1 SGHVS, CDR2 FNYEAQ. CDR3 length: 13 amino acids. Trimming took off 7 bases at V and 2 bases at J, with 11 bases between the two ends. The CDR3 loop is CASTRAENTEAFF. The CDR3 DNA follows: TGTGCCAGCACCCGGGCGGAAAACACTGAAGCTTTCTTT. Based on the CDR3 plus reference TRBV7-6 and TRBJ1-1, the full variable domain is GAGVSQSPRYKVTKRGQDVALRCDPISGHVSLYWYRQALGQGPEFLTYFNYEAQQDKSGLPNDRFSAERPEGSISTLTIQRTEQRDSAMYRCASTRAENTEAFFGQGTRLTVV.

The chain links TRBV5-4 to TRBJ1-2; 7 bases match TRBD1. Germline V gene data show CDR1 as SGHNT and CDR2 as YYREEE (reference sequence). The CDR3 sequence is 13 residues long. The V segment lost 2 bases and the J segment 2 bases; nucleotides outside the gene matches: 0. This CDR3 reads CASSFRGNYGYTF. CDR3 coding DNA: TGTGCCAGCAGCTTCAGGGGGAACTATGGCTACACCTTC.

V gene TRBV5-1 combines with J gene TRBJ2-1; 7 bases align to TRBD1. Trimming took 0 bases from V and 6 from J; bases not matched to a gene: 6. This CDR3 has 15 residues. Germline assignment: CDR1 SGHRS and CDR2 YFSETQ. CDR3 amino acids: CASSLVGQAVNEQFF. Here the CDR3 DNA reads TGCGCCAGCAGCTTGGTAGGACAGGCTGTCAATGAGCAGTTCTTC. The full variable domain, with the rest looked up from reference TRBV5-1 and TRBJ2-1, is KAGVTQTPRYLIKTRGQQVTLSCSPISGHRSVSWYQQTPGQGLQFLFEYFSETQRNKGNFPGRFSGRQFSNSRSEMNVSTLELGDSALYLCASSLVGQAVNEQFFGPGTRLTVL.

This sequence joins TRBV29-1 and TRBJ1-2; 11 bases line up with TRBD1. Trimming cost V 7 bases and J 9 bases; bases outside gene matches: 7. Germline CDR1 reads SQVTM; CDR2 reads ANQGSEA. The CDR3 has 12 residues. CDR3 DNA sequence: TGCAGCGCGGGACAGGGGGTTGAACGCTACACCTTC. Its protein product is CSAGQGVERYTF.

In this sample, this clone turned up a few times. This rearrangement joins TRBV27 to TRBJ2-2; 7 bases align to TRBD2. The V segment lost 2 bases and the J segment 0 bases; nucleotides outside the gene matches: 9. The CDR3 runs 18 residues. Germline CDR1 MNHEY, CDR2 SMNVEV (reference sequence). The CDR3 region is CASSLRELAGTNTGELFF. The CDR3 region has the DNA TGTGCCAGCAGTTTACGGGAATTAGCGGGCACGAACACCGGGGAGCTGTTTTTT.

The chain recombines TRBV15 with TRBJ2-1, with unresolved D. Germline values: CDR1 LNHNV, CDR2 YYDKDF (reference sequence). Trimming removed 5 bases at V and 4 bases at J, with 6 bases between. This CDR3 comprises 12 residues. Here the CDR3 reads CATSLIYNEQFF. CDR3 coding DNA: TGTGCCACCAGCCTGATTTACAATGAGCAGTTCTTC.

This clone was counted at least ten times. CDR3 DNA: TGTGCCAGCAGCTTAGCACTAGCTAACAATGAGCAGTTCTTC. Its protein product is CASSLALANNEQFF. The V gene is TRBV11-2, the J gene TRBJ2-1; perhaps TRBD2 as D (6 bases). Germline CDR1 reads SGHAT; CDR2 reads FQNNGV. V lost 1 base and J lost 5, with 9 bases in between. The CDR3 extends over 14 amino acids. The full variable domain, its missing parts supplied by reference TRBV11-2 and TRBJ2-1, is EAGVAQSPRYKIIEKRQSVAFWCNPISGHATLYWYQQILGQGPKLLIQFQNNGVVDDSQLPKDRFSAERLKGVDSTLKIQPAKLEDSAVYLCASSLALANNEQFFGPGTRLTVL.

This clone was seen only a few times. The chain couples TRBV28 to TRBJ2-5; D is uncertain. The CDR3 length is 15 residues. Germline V gene sequence: CDR1 MDHEN, CDR2 SYDVKM. V lost 6 bases, J lost 0 bases, and 14 bases lay in between. The CDR3 loop is CASSLRKNNQETQYF. CDR3 sequence (DNA): TGTGCCAGCAGCTTGAGAAAAAATAACCAAGAGACCCAGTACTTC.

This clone was counted at least ten times. The chain employs TRBV7-9 and TRBJ2-5; no clear D gene. Trimming took off 1 base at V and 7 bases at J, with 13 bases between the two ends. This CDR3 is built from 14 residues. Germline V gene sequence: CDR1 SEHNR, CDR2 FQNEAQ (reference sequence). The CDR3 is CASSLDGYSGTQYF. The DNA for the CDR3 is TGTGCCAGCAGCTTAGATGGCTATTCGGGGACCCAGTACTTC.

In this sample, this clone turned up a few times. The rearrangement uses TRBV5-1 and TRBJ2-7, with D unresolved. The V gene's germline CDR1 is SGHRS and CDR2 YFSETQ. The V gene lost 5 bases and the J gene lost 2 bases, with 14 bases spanning the gap. The CDR3 runs to 14 residues. In DNA, the CDR3 is TGCGCCAGCAGGCCACCGTCCGGAACCTACGAGCAGTACTTC. As protein: CASRPPSGTYEQYF.

The table lists this clone with many counts. The rearrangement uses TRBV14 and TRBJ1-4; TRBD1 aligns across 7 bases. The CDR3 sequence is 16 residues long. V gave up 3 bases and J gave up 7 bases; unmatched junction bases: 11. Germline V CDR1 and CDR2: SGHDN, FVKESK. DNA of the CDR3: TGTGCCAGCAGCCAGGGACAGTATCAAGGGGGTGAAAAACTGTTTTTT. It codes for CASSQGQYQGGEKLFF.

The rearrangement links TRBV2 to TRBJ1-2; a possible D gene is TRBD1 (6 bases). The CDR3 length is 13 residues. Germline lookup yields CDR1 SNHLY and CDR2 FYNNEI. Trimming removed 4 bases from V and 3 bases from J, with 9 bases in between. CDR3: CASSGTADYGYTF. The CDR3 coding sequence is TGTGCCAGCAGTGGGACAGCCGACTATGGCTACACCTTC.

This clone appeared a few times. The V and J genes are TRBV10-3 and TRBJ1-1; D call uncertain. The ends were cut back, 4 bases at V and 1 base at J, with 10 bases in the middle. Germline V gene lookup returns CDR1 ENHRY and CDR2 SYGVKD. The CDR3 consists of 14 residues. The CDR3: CAISVSGENTEAFF. DNA for the CDR3: TGTGCCATCAGTGTGAGCGGCGAGAACACTGAAGCTTTCTTT.

The V and J genes are TRBV18 and TRBJ2-3; D is uncertain. Germline CDR1 KGHSH, CDR2 LQKENI. Trimming pared 6 bases from V and 7 bases from J, leaving 17 bases between. The CDR3 totals 14 residues. The CDR3 reads CASSPNTTQYTQYF. The CDR3 DNA reads TGTGCCAGCTCGCCTAACACCACCCAGTATACGCAGTATTTT.

This clone turned up a few times. The rearrangement uses TRBV7-2 and TRBJ2-1; 9 positions agree with TRBD1. V dropped 5 bases and J dropped 5; count of bases not matched to a gene: 4. The CDR3 covers 14 residues. Germline V gives CDR1 SGHTA, CDR2 FQGNSA. The CDR3 here is CASSPQGANNEQFF. In nucleotides, the CDR3 is TGTGCCAGCAGCCCACAGGGGGCCAACAATGAGCAGTTCTTC.

This rearrangement joins TRBV7-6 to TRBJ1-2, with a tentative D call TRBD1 (5 bases). Germline CDR1 SGHVS, CDR2 FNYEAQ. V dropped 1 base and J dropped 5 bases, with 8 bases sitting between them. The CDR3 sequence is 13 residues long. The CDR3 DNA follows: TGTGCCAGCAGCTTAGAGGGGCAGTATGGCTACACCTTC. This encodes CASSLEGQYGYTF.

The V gene is TRBV6-6, the J gene TRBJ2-1; D unresolved. The CDR3 covers 12 residues. Trimming shortened V by 4 bases and J by 13 bases, and 14 bases separated the two germline ends. The germline CDR1 and CDR2 sequences are MNHNY and SVGAGI (reference sequence). The DNA for the CDR3 is TGTGCCAGCAGTTTTTCTAGTGGAGTTCAGTTCTTC. Its protein is CASSFSSGVQFF.

The rearrangement uses TRBV28 and TRBJ2-3; 8 nucleotides match TRBD2. Germline CDR1 is MDHEN and CDR2 is SYDVKM. CDR3 length equals 16 residues. V was pared by 8 bases and J by 3 bases, with 13 bases of the junction left unmatched. CDR3 in amino acids: CASGWHLAGPTDTQYF. CDR3 bases: TGTGCCAGCGGGTGGCACCTAGCGGGCCCAACAGATACGCAGTATTTT.

This chain links TRBV5-4 with TRBJ2-7; 7 nucleotides match TRBD1. The CDR3 has 14 amino acids. The germline V gene encodes CDR1 SGHNT and CDR2 YYREEE (reference sequence). With 1 base clipped from V and 5 bases from J, the junction kept 6 bases outside the gene matches. The CDR3 region has the DNA TGTGCCAGCAGCTTGTGGGCAGGGGGACACGAGCAGTACTTC. It is translated as CASSLWAGGHEQYF.

This clone was seen at least ten times. The chain has TRBV4-3 and TRBJ1-2, with D maybe TRBD1 (5 bases). The length of the CDR3 is 15 residues. Germline assignment: CDR1 LGHNA and CDR2 YSLEER. V was clipped by 0 bases and J by 0 bases, with 8 bases between them. CDR3 sequence reads: CASSQEWTSNYGYTF. CDR3 bases: TGCGCCAGCAGCCAAGAGTGGACATCTAACTATGGCTACACCTTC.

Ten or more counts support this clone. The V gene is TRBV7-8, the J gene TRBJ2-1; 8 bases fit TRBD1. V gave up 5 bases and J gave up 1 base; unmatched junction bases: 10. The germline gives CDR1 SGHVS, CDR2 FQNEAQ. The CDR3 has 17 residues. The CDR3 DNA reads as TGTGCCAGCAGCCACAGGGGGGCAGGAGGGTCCTACAATGAGCAGTTCTTC. Its translation: CASSHRGAGGSYNEQFF. Combining the CDR3 with reference TRBV7-8 and TRBJ2-1 gives the whole variable domain GAGVSQSPRYKVAKRGQDVALRCDPISGHVSLFWYQQALGQGPEFLTYFQNEAQLDKSGLPSDRFFAERPEGSVSTLKIQRTQQEDSAVYLCASSHRGAGGSYNEQFFGPGTRLTVL.

This clone appeared many times. The chain employs TRBV7-3 and TRBJ2-6, with D uncertain. V was cut by 4 bases and J by 2 bases, with 9 bases left in between. The germline V gene has CDR1 SGHTA and CDR2 FQGTGA. The CDR3 covers 15 residues. The CDR3 nucleotides read TGTGCCAGCAGCTCACTATCGGCTGGGGCCAACGTCCTGACTTTC. It translates to CASSSLSAGANVLTF.